The 4 T cell receptor beta chains below all came from one sample that was sequenced in a study of T cell responses to AZD1222 COVID-19 vaccine. Clones were read by immunoSEQ multiplex PCR, and TCRdb kept only the in-frame ones, dropping some. Of around 200,000 clones listed, roughly 94% are singletons. Sample: peripheral blood, taken 28 days after the second AZD1222 dose. Source of these receptors: an adult who received the AZD1222 COVID-19 vaccine.

The chain carries TRBV6-1 and TRBJ2-2; 11 bases line up with TRBD1. Germline V CDR1 and CDR2: MNHNS, SASEGT. Trimming cost V 4 bases and J 3 bases; bases outside gene matches: 7. This CDR3 is 17 amino acids long. The CDR3 coding sequence is TGTGCCAGCAGTGTACGACCGGGACAGGGGGACACCGGGGAGCTGTTTTTT. This sequence encodes CASSVRPGQGDTGELFF.

Worth noting for this clone: The junction does not match germline at one end; this may be a read error. The chain joins TRBV28 to TRBJ1-5; 8 bases map to TRBD1. The CDR3 has 15 residues. Germline V gene data show CDR1 as MDHEN and CDR2 as SYDVKM. The CDR3 is CAGRKQGVGNQPQHF. CDR3 bases: TGTGCCGGCAGGAAACAGGGGGTCGGCAATCAGCCCCAGCATTTT.

The chain joins TRBV29-1 to TRBJ2-7; 10 bases agree with TRBD1. V lost 6 bases, J lost 3 bases, and 5 bases stayed unmatched. Germline V lookup: CDR1 SQVTM, CDR2 ANQGSEA. CDR3 length: 13 residues. The CDR3 coding sequence is TGCAGCGTGCCGGGACAGGGGTACTACGAGCAGTACTTC. It is translated as CSVPGQGYYEQYF.

J is TRBJ1-3 and V is TRBV7-6, with D uncertain. Trimming shortened V by 2 bases and J by 0 bases, and 11 bases separated the two germline ends. CDR1 SGHVS and CDR2 FNYEAQ come from the germline V gene. There are 16 residues in the CDR3. CDR3 nucleotides: TGTGCCAGCAGCTTATCCCCTTCGCGCTCTGGAAACACCATATATTTT. It encodes CASSLSPSRSGNTIYF.